The 15 T cell receptor beta chains below come from one sample, sequenced in a study of T cell changes during pregnancy in multiple sclerosis. TCRdb's table, derived via immunoSEQ multiplex PCR, lists solely in-frame clones and lacks some. The repertoire includes 40,000 to 55,000 clones, 90% of them detected once, and about 1.5% sits in the top ten. Sequencing used peripheral blood, obtained in the first trimester of pregnancy. These receptors were collected from a female donor in good health, enrolled as a control in a pregnancy study.

J is TRBJ1-2 and V is TRBV12-5, with TRBD1 as a possible D gene (5 bases). The V end was cut by 6 bases, the J end by 6 bases, with 11 bases between. The germline V gene encodes CDR1 LGHNT and CDR2 FRNRAP. This CDR3 region has 12 residues. The CDR3 DNA reads as TGTGCTAGTGGCCAAACGGGGGATGGCTACACCTTC. Translating it yields CASGQTGDGYTF. Full variable domain (outside the CDR3, taken from reference TRBV12-5 and TRBJ1-2): DARVTQTPRHKVTEMGQEVTMRCQPILGHNTVFWYRQTMMQGLELLAYFRNRAPLDDSGMPKDRFSAEMPDATLATLKIQPSEPRDSAVYFCASGQTGDGYTFGSGTRLTVV.

The CDR3 sequence is CASSVAPNYEQYF. The DNA for the CDR3 is TGTGCCAGCAGCGTGGCCCCGAACTACGAGCAGTACTTC. V is TRBV9 and J is TRBJ2-7; D unclear. Trimming shortened V by 2 bases and J by 3 bases, and 9 bases separated the two germline ends. The CDR3 runs to 13 residues. Germline assignment: CDR1 SGDLS and CDR2 YYNGEE.

V and J are TRBV5-1 and TRBJ2-7; 10 nucleotides line up with TRBD1. Germline values: CDR1 SGHRS, CDR2 YFSETQ. The V segment lost 0 bases and the J segment 4 bases; nucleotides outside the gene matches: 4. The length of the CDR3 is 15 residues. CDR3 DNA: TGCGCCAGCAGCTTGGTGACAGGGGGCCATTACGAGCAGTACTTC. It yields the protein CASSLVTGGHYEQYF.

V gene TRBV10-3 combines with J gene TRBJ1-1; D not certain. Germline values: CDR1 ENHRY, CDR2 SYGVKD. V was shortened by 4 bases and J by 5 bases, with 11 bases between the two germline ends. This CDR3 has 13 amino acids. The DNA of the CDR3 is TGTGCCATCAGTGGGGTTCTGGAGACTGAAGCTTTCTTT. This codes for CAISGVLETEAFF.

This clone was detected a few times. V is TRBV30 and J is TRBJ1-1, with D perhaps matching TRBD1 (5 bases). The CDR3 has 13 residues. Germline lookup yields CDR1 GTSNPN and CDR2 SVGIG (reference sequence). Trimming removed 3 bases at V and 6 bases at J, with 14 bases between. The DNA for the CDR3 is TGTGCCTGGAGCGCAGGGCGGCAAGCTGAAGCTTTCTTT. It encodes CAWSAGRQAEAFF.

The V call is TRBV19, the J call TRBJ1-2, with D maybe TRBD1 (5 bases). The CDR3 is made up of 12 amino acids. V lost 3 bases, J lost 13 bases, and 15 bases lay in between. Germline CDR1 LNHDA, CDR2 SQIVND (reference sequence). The CDR3 loop reads CASSMDRGSLTF. The CDR3 coding sequence is TGTGCCAGTAGTATGGATAGGGGAAGTCTCACCTTC. The entire variable domain, with the rest obtained from reference TRBV19 and TRBJ1-2, is as follows: DGGITQSPKYLFRKEGQNVTLSCEQNLNHDAMYWYRQDPGQGLRLIYYSQIVNDFQKGDIAEGYSVSREKKESFPLTVTSAQKNPTAFYLCASSMDRGSLTFGSGTRLTVV.

This clone appeared a few times. V gene TRBV9 combines with J gene TRBJ1-1; D unresolved. The CDR3 extends over 14 amino acids. Germline V gene data show CDR1 as SGDLS and CDR2 as YYNGEE. The V and J ends lost 4 bases and 4 bases respectively, with 14 bases between them. The CDR3 spells CASSSPGSTTEAFF. CDR3 DNA: TGTGCCAGCAGCTCCCCGGGGTCTACCACTGAAGCTTTCTTT.

V usage is TRBV7-9 and J usage is TRBJ2-3; 9 bases match TRBD2. CDR1 SEHNR and CDR2 FQNEAQ come from the germline V gene (reference sequence). The CDR3 is made up of 14 amino acids. J lost 4 bases, V lost 10 bases, and 9 bases had no gene match. The CDR3, as DNA: TGTGCCATCCGACAGCGGGGGGCGGCAGATACGCAGTATTTT. Translating it yields CAIRQRGAADTQYF.

The chain joins TRBV7-6 to TRBJ1-3, with a tentative D call TRBD1 (6 bases). CDR1 and CDR2 (germline): SGHVS, FNYEAQ. This CDR3 has 15 residues. V lost 11 bases to trimming and J lost 0 bases, with 17 bases between them. The CDR3 region has the DNA TGTGCCGTCGCACGGGGGGCGAGCTCTGGAAACACCATATATTTT. Protein sequence: CAVARGASSGNTIYF.

The J gene is TRBJ1-1, the V gene TRBV5-4; D may be TRBD1 (6 bases). The ends were cut back, 2 bases at V and 0 bases at J, with 8 bases in the middle. There are 14 residues in the CDR3. Germline V CDR1 and CDR2: SGHNT, YYREEE (reference sequence). CDR3 in DNA: TGTGCCAGCAGCTTTGGGGGCGTGAACACTGAAGCTTTCTTT. This translates into CASSFGGVNTEAFF.

This sequence joins TRBV28 and TRBJ2-3; 7 bases align to TRBD2. The CDR3 loop spans 16 amino acids. V gave up 5 bases and J gave up 0 bases; unmatched junction bases: 8. Per germline, CDR1 MDHEN and CDR2 SYDVKM. Here the CDR3 DNA reads TGTGCCAGCAGTCCACGAGAGGGAGGGAGCACAGATACGCAGTATTTT. This codes for CASSPREGGSTDTQYF.

This rearrangement joins TRBV19 to TRBJ2-1; 9 nucleotides agree with TRBD2. V lost 6 bases to trimming and J lost 7 bases; unmatched junction nucleotides: 10. Germline CDR1 is LNHDA and CDR2 is SQIVND (reference sequence). This CDR3 is 15 amino acids long. CDR3 loop: CASRAAGLASNEQFF. CDR3 in DNA: TGTGCCAGTAGGGCGGCTGGACTAGCGTCGAATGAGCAGTTCTTC.

The chain recombines TRBV7-9 with TRBJ2-7; TRBD1 aligns across 7 bases. This CDR3 has 15 residues. Germline V CDR1 and CDR2: SEHNR, FQNEAQ (reference sequence). J lost 4 bases, V lost 5 bases, and 11 bases had no gene match. The CDR3 bases are TGTGCCAGCAGCCCCACGCAGGGACAGATTTACGAGCAGTACTTC. As protein: CASSPTQGQIYEQYF.

The CDR3 nucleotides are TGCAGCGTTATCCCAGAACGCTTCTACAATGAGCAGTTCTTC. Its translation is CSVIPERFYNEQFF. The chain recombines TRBV29-1 with TRBJ2-1; D is unresolved. V was clipped by 5 bases and J by 3 bases, with 14 bases between them. This CDR3 region has 14 residues. Germline values: CDR1 SQVTM, CDR2 ANQGSEA.

The chain uses TRBV30 and TRBJ1-2; unclear D gene. The CDR3 covers 13 residues. In germline, CDR1 is GTSNPN, CDR2 SVGIG (reference sequence). Deletions cut 5 bases from V and 0 bases from J, with 10 bases between. DNA for the CDR3: TGTGCCTGGCTCCCGAGGACTAACTATGGCTACACCTTC. This gives the protein CAWLPRTNYGYTF.